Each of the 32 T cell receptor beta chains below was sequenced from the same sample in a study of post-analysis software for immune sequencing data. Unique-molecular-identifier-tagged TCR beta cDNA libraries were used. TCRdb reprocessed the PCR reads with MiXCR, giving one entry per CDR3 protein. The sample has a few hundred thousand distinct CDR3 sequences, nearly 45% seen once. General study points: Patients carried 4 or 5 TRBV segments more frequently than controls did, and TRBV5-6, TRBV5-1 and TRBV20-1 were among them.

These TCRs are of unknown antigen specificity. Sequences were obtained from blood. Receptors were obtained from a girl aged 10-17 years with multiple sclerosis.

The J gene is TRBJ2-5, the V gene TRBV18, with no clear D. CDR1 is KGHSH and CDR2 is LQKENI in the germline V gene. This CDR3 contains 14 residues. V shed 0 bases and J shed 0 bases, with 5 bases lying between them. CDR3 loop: CASSPPTDQETQYF. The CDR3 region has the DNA TGTGCCAGCTCACCACCGACGGACCAAGAGACCCAGTACTTC.

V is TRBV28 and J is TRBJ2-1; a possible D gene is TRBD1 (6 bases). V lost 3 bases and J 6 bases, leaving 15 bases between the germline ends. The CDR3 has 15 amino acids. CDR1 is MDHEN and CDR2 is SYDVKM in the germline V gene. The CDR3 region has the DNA TGTGCCAGCAGTTTTTACGGGGACACAGGCAATGAGCAGTTCTTC. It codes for CASSFYGDTGNEQFF.

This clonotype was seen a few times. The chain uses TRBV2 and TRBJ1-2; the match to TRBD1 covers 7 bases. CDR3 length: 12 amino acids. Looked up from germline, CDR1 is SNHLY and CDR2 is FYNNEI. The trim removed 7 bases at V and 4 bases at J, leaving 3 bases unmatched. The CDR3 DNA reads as TGTGCCAGCACCGGGGACAGCTATGGCTACACCTTC. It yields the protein CASTGDSYGYTF.

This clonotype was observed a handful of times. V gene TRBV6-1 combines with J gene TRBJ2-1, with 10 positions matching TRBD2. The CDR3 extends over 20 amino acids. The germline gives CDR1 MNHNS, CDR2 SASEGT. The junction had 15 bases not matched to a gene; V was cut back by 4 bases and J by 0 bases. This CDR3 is CASSGRRATSGLSSYNEQFF. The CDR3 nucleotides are TGTGCCAGCAGTGGCCGGAGGGCGACTAGCGGGCTTTCCTCCTACAATGAGCAGTTCTTC.

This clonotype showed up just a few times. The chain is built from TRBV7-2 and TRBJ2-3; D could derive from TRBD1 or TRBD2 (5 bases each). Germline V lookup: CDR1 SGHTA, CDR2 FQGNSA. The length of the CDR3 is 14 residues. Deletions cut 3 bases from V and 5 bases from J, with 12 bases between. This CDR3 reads CASSLVRAGDTQYF. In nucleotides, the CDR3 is TGTGCCAGCAGCTTGGTCAGGGCGGGAGATACGCAGTATTTT.

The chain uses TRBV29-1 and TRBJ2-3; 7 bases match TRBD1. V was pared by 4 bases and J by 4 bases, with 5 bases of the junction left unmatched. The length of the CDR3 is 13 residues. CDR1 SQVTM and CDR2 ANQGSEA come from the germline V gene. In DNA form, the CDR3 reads TGCAGCGTTGCGGGACAGCACGCAGATACGCAGTATTTT. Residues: CSVAGQHADTQYF.

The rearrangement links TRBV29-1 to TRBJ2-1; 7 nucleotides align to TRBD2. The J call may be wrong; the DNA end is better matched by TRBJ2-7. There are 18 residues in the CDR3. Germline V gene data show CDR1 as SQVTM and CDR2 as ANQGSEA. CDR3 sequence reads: CSVEGLADAPGSYNEQYF. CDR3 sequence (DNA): TGCAGCGTTGAAGGTCTAGCGGACGCGCCGGGCTCCTACAATGAGCAGTACTTC.

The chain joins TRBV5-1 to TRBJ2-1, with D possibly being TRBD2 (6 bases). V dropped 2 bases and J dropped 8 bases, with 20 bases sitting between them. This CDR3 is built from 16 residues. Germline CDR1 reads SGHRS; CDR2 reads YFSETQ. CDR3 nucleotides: TGCGCCAGCAGCTTACTATTGGAGGGCCAGGACCATGAGCAGTTCTTC. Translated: CASSLLLEGQDHEQFF. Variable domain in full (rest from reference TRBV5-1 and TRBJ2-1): KAGVTQTPRYLIKTRGQQVTLSCSPISGHRSVSWYQQTPGQGLQFLFEYFSETQRNKGNFPGRFSGRQFSNSRSEMNVSTLELGDSALYLCASSLLLEGQDHEQFFGPGTRLTVL.

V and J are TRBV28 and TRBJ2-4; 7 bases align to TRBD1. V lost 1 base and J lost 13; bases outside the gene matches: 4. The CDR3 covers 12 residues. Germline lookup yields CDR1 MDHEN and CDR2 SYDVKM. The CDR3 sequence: CASSLSTGEQYF. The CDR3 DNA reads TGTGCCAGCAGTTTATCCACAGGGGAGCAGTACTTC.

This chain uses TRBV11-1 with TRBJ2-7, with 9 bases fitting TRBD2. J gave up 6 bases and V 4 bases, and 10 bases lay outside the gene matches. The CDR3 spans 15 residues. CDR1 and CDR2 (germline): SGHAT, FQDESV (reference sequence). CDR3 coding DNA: TGTGCCAGCAGCTCCCGGGTAGCGGGGGCGGGCGAGCAGTACTTC. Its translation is CASSSRVAGAGEQYF.

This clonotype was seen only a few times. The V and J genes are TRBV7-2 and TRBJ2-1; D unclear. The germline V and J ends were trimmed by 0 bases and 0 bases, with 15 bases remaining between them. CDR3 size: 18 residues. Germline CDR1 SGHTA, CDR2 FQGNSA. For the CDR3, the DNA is TGTGCCAGCAGCTTAGCCCCGGCCTTCCAGAGCTCCTACAATGAGCAGTTCTTC. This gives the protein CASSLAPAFQSSYNEQFF.

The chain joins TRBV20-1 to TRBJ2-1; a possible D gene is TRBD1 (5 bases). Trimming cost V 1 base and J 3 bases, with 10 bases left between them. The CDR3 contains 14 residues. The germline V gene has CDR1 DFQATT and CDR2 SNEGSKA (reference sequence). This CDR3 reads CSARGEGDYNEQFF. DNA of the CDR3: TGCAGTGCTAGAGGGGAAGGGGACTACAATGAGCAGTTCTTC.

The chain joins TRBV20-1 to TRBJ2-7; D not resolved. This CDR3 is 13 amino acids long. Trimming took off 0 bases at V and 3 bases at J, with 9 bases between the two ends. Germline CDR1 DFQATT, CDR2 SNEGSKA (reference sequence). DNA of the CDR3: TGCAGTGCTAGAGATGGGGTGGTCTACGAGCAGTACTTC. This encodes CSARDGVVYEQYF.

CDR3 sequence reads: CSATPGLVQSYEQYF. The DNA for the CDR3 is TGCAGTGCTACACCGGGACTAGTGCAGTCCTACGAGCAGTACTTC. This chain joins TRBV20-1 and TRBJ2-7; 8 positions agree with TRBD2. Germline loops: CDR1 DFQATT, CDR2 SNEGSKA (reference sequence). This CDR3 contains 15 residues. The V gene end was trimmed by 4 bases and the J gene end by 1 base; junction bases not matched to a gene: 9.

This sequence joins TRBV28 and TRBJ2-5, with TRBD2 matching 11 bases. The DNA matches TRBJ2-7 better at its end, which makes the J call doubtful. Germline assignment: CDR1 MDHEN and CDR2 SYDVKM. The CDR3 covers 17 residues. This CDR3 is CASSSQRTGTSGAEQYF. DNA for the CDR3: TGTGCCAGCAGCTCACAGCGAACCGGGACTAGCGGAGCCGAGCAGTACTTC.

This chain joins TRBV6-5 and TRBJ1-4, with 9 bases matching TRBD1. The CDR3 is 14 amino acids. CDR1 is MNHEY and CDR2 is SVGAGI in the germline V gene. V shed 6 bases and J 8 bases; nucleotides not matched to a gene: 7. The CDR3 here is CASRPPGTGEKLFF. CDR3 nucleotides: TGTGCCAGCAGGCCCCCCGGGACAGGGGAAAAACTGTTTTTT.

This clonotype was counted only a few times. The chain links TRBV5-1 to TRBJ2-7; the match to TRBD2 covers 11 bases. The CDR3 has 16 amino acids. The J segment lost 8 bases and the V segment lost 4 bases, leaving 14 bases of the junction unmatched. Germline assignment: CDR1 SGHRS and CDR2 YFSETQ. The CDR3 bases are TGCGCCAGCAGCCTCGGGACACCCGGGACTAGCGGCAAGCAGTACTTC. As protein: CASSLGTPGTSGKQYF.

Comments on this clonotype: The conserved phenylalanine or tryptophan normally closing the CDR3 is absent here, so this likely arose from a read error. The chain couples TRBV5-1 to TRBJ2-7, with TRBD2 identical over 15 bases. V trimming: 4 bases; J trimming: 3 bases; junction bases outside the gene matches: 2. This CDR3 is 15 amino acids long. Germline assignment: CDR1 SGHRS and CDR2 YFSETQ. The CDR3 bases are TGCGCCAGCAGCCAGGGACTAGCGGGAGGCTACGAGCAGTACTTG. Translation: CASSQGLAGGYEQYL.

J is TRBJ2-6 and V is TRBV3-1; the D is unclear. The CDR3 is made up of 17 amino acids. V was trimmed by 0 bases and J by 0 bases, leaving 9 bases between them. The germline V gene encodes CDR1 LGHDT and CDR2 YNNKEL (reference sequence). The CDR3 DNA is TGTGCCAGCAGCCAAGATCCCATGTTCTCTGGGGCCAACGTCCTGACTTTC. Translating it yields CASSQDPMFSGANVLTF.

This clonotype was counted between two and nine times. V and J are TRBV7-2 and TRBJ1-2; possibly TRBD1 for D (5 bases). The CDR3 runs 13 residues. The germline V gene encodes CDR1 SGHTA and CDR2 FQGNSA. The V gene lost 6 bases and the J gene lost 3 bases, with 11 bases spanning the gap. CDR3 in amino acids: CASSRSGDYGYTF. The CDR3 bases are TGTGCCAGCAGTCGATCGGGGGACTATGGCTACACCTTC. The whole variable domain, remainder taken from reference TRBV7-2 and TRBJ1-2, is GAGVSQSPSNKVTEKGKDVELRCDPISGHTALYWYRQSLGQGLEFLIYFQGNSAPDKSGLPSDRFSAERTGGSVSTLTIQRTQQEDSAVYLCASSRSGDYGYTFGSGTRLTVV.

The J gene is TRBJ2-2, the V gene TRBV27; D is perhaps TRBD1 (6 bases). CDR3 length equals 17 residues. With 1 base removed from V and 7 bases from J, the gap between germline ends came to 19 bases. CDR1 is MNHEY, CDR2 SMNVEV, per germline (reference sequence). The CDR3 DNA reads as TGTGCCAGCAGTTTATTCCAGGGGACGCCTGGGGTCGGGGAGCTGTTTTTT. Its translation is CASSLFQGTPGVGELFF.

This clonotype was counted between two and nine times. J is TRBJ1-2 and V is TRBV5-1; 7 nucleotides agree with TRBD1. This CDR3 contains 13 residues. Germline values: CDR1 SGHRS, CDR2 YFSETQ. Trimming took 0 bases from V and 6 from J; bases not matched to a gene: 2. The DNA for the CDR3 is TGCGCCAGCAGCTTGGAGACAGGGAATGGCTACACCTTC. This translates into CASSLETGNGYTF.

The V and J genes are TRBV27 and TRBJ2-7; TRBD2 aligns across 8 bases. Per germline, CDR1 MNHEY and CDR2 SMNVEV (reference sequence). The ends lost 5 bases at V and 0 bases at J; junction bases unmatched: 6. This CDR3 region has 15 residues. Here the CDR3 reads CASSPERESSYEQYF. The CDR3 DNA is TGTGCCAGCAGTCCCGAGCGGGAGAGCTCCTACGAGCAGTACTTC.

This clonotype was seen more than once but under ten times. The CDR3 here is CASSPPGGYGYTF. CDR3 bases: TGTGCCAGCAGTCCCCCGGGTGGCTATGGCTACACCTTC. The chain joins TRBV7-9 to TRBJ1-2; D call uncertain. CDR1 SEHNR and CDR2 FQNEAQ come from the germline V gene (reference sequence). V lost 6 bases to trimming and J lost 4 bases, with 12 bases between them. This CDR3 has 13 residues.

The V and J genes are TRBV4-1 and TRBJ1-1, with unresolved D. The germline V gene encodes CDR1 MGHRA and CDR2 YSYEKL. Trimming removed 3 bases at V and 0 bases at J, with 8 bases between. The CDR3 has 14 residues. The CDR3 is CASSQLALNTEAFF. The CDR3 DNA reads TGCGCCAGCAGCCAGCTCGCATTGAACACTGAAGCTTTCTTT.

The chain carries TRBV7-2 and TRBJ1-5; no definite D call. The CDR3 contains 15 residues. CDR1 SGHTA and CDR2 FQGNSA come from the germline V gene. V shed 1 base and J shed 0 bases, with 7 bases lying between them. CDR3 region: CASSLGHTSNQPQHF. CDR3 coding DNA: TGTGCCAGCAGCTTAGGGCATACTAGCAATCAGCCCCAGCATTTT.

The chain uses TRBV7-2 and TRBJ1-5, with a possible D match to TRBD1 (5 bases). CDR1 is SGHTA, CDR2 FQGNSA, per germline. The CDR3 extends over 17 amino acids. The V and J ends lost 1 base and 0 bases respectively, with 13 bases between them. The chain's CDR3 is CASSLVTDRYSNQPQHF. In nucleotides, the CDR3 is TGTGCCAGCAGCTTAGTAACTGACAGATATAGCAATCAGCCCCAGCATTTT.

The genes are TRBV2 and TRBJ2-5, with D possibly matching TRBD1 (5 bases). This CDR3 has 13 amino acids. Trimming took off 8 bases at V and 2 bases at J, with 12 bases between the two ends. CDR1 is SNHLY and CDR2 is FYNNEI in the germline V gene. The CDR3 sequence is CASEDTIQETQYF. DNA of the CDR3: TGTGCCAGCGAGGACACGATACAAGAGACCCAGTACTTC.

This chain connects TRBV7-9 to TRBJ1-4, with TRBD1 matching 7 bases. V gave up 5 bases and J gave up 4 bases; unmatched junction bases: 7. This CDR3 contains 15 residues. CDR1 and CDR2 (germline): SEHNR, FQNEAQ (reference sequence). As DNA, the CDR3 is TGTGCCAGCAGCGCCACTCGACAGGGTAATGAAAAACTGTTTTTT. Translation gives CASSATRQGNEKLFF.

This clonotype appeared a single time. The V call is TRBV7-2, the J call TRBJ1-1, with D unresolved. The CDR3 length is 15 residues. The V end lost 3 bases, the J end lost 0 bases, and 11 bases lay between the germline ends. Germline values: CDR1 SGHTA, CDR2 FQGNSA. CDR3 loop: CASSFITQMNTEAFF. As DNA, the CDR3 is TGTGCCAGCAGCTTTATAACCCAAATGAACACTGAAGCTTTCTTT.

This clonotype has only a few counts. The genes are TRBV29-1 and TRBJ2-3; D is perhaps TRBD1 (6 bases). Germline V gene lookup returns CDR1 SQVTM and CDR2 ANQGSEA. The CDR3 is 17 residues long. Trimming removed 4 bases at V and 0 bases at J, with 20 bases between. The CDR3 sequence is CSVGGPALLVSTDTQYF. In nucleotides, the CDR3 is TGCAGCGTTGGGGGGCCAGCCTTACTAGTAAGCACAGATACGCAGTATTTT.

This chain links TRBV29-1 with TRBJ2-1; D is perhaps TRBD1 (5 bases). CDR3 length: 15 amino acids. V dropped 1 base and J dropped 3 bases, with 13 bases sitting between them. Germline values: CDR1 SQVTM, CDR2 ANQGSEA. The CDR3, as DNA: TGCAGCGTTGAAGGGCAAAGGGGCTTCTACAATGAGCAGTTCTTC. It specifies CSVEGQRGFYNEQFF.